Below are 11 T cell receptor beta chains sequenced from a single sample in a study of response to subunit inactivated influenza vaccine. TCRdb recomputed calls from the RT-PCR reads with MiXCR, one row per CDR3 protein. The sample shows 800,000 or so distinct CDR3 sequences, over 20% of them seen only once. Material: PBMCs from blood, obtained 5 to 6 days after vaccination. The receptors here all came from a man aged 50-60 years who received an inactivated influenza vaccine.

This clonotype has more than one count but fewer than ten. The chain uses TRBV7-8 and TRBJ2-7; the D is unclear. The germline V gene encodes CDR1 SGHVS and CDR2 FQNEAQ. The germline V and J ends were trimmed by 4 bases and 2 bases, with 15 bases remaining between them. This CDR3 is 15 amino acids long. CDR3 protein: CASSSYRGQAYEQYF. CDR3 nucleotide sequence: TGTGCCAGCAGCTCCTACCGTGGCCAGGCCTACGAGCAGTACTTC.

The genes are TRBV7-9 and TRBJ2-7; D is possibly TRBD2 (5 bases). The V gene's germline CDR1 is SEHNR and CDR2 FQNEAQ (reference sequence). V was trimmed by 1 base and J by 5 bases, leaving 12 bases between them. This CDR3 spans 14 amino acids. The CDR3 sequence is CASSLVPWGDEQYF. CDR3 DNA: TGTGCCAGCAGCTTAGTGCCGTGGGGAGACGAGCAGTACTTC.

This clonotype was seen only a few times. The V call is TRBV7-8, the J call TRBJ2-1; the D is unclear. Germline values: CDR1 SGHVS, CDR2 FQNEAQ. The CDR3 loop spans 12 amino acids. V was clipped by 4 bases and J by 8 bases, with 9 bases between them. CDR3 residues: CASSSDRDEQFF. CDR3 DNA sequence: TGTGCCAGCAGCTCAGATCGCGATGAGCAGTTCTTC.

To note about this clonotype: A much larger clone differs by one base, so this may be a read error. V is TRBV7-6 and J is TRBJ1-1; D gene ambiguous. The CDR3 spans 12 residues. CDR1 and CDR2 from the germline V gene are SGHVS and FNYEAQ. CDR3 bases: TGTGCCAGCGGCTTCAGTAACACTGAAGCTTTCTTT. This translates into CASGFSNTEAFF.

This clonotype was detected only a few times. J is TRBJ2-1 and V is TRBV6-2 or TRBV6-3; 10 positions match TRBD1. The CDR3 has 16 amino acids. The V segment lost 7 bases and the J segment 2 bases; nucleotides outside the gene matches: 8. The V gene's germline CDR1 is MNHEY and CDR2 SVGEGT. For the CDR3, the DNA is TGTGCCAGCACTTCCCCCGGGACAGGGGCCTACAATGAGCAGTTCTTC. It is translated as CASTSPGTGAYNEQFF.

CDR3 region: CASRSAGYTEAFF. In nucleotides, the CDR3 is TGTGCCAGCAGATCCGCGGGGTACACTGAAGCTTTCTTT. The gene calls are TRBV7-9 and TRBJ1-1; no reliable D call. Trimming took 6 bases from V and 3 from J, leaving 11 bases between them. Germline V CDR1 and CDR2: SEHNR, FQNEAQ (reference sequence). This CDR3 has 13 amino acids.

This sequence joins TRBV6-2 or TRBV6-3 and TRBJ2-7; 12 nucleotides match TRBD2. V trimming: 6 bases; J trimming: 5 bases; junction bases outside the gene matches: 5. Germline CDR1 reads MNHEY; CDR2 reads SVGEGT. The CDR3 sequence is 14 residues long. The CDR3 DNA is TGTGCCAGCAGAACTAGCGGGAGGAGAGACGAGCAGTACTTC. Its protein is CASRTSGRRDEQYF.

This clonotype was counted a few times. The genes are TRBV20-1 and TRBJ2-5; D perhaps matches TRBD1 (5 bases). Between the trimmed V and J ends, which lost 4 bases and 5 bases, there was a span of 17 bases. Looked up from germline, CDR1 is DFQATT and CDR2 is SNEGSKA (reference sequence). The CDR3 covers 14 residues. The CDR3 protein is CSAMRTTPRETQYF. CDR3 coding DNA: TGCAGTGCTATGAGGACAACCCCTCGTGAGACCCAGTACTTC.

This chain connects TRBV12-3 or TRBV12-4 to TRBJ1-2; the D is unclear. This CDR3 is built from 15 residues. Trimming took off 6 bases at V and 0 bases at J, with 14 bases between the two ends. The CDR3 protein is CASRRGQSSNYGYTF. CDR3 nucleotide sequence: TGTGCCAGCAGAAGAGGGCAGAGCTCTAACTATGGCTACACCTTC.

V and J are TRBV6-5 and TRBJ2-7; D is unresolved. V was shortened by 0 bases and J by 1 base, with 10 bases between the two germline ends. Germline CDR1 is MNHEY and CDR2 is SVGAGI. This CDR3 region has 15 residues. CDR3 bases: TGTGCCAGCAGTTACTCAGTCATCCCTTCCTACGAGCAGTACTTC. It specifies CASSYSVIPSYEQYF.

The table lists this clonotype with a few counts. The chain has TRBV20-1 and TRBJ2-2; no clear D. Germline V gene data show CDR1 as DFQATT and CDR2 as SNEGSKA (reference sequence). This CDR3 is built from 14 residues. The V and J ends lost 5 bases and 1 base respectively, with 11 bases between them. The CDR3 nucleotides are TGCAGTGCTCCAAACTACCGGAACACCGGGGAGCTGTTTTTT. It is translated as CSAPNYRNTGELFF.